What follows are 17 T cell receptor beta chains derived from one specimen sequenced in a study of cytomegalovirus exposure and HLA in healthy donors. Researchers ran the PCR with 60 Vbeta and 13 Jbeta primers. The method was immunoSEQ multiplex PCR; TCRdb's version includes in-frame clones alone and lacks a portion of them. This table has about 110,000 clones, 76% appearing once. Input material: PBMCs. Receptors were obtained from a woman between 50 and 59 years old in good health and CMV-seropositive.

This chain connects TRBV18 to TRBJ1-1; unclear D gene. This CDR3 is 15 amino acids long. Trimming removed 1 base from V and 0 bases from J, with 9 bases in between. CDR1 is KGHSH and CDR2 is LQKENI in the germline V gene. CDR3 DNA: TGTGCCAGCTCACCACAGAGCGGGGTGAACACTGAAGCTTTCTTT. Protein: CASSPQSGVNTEAFF.

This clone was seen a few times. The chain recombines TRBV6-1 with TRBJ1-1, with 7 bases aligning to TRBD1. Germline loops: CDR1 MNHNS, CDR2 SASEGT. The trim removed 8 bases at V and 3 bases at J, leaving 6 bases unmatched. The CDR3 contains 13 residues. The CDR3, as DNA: TGTGCCAGCCACCTAGACAGGGACACTGAAGCTTTCTTT. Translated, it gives CASHLDRDTEAFF.

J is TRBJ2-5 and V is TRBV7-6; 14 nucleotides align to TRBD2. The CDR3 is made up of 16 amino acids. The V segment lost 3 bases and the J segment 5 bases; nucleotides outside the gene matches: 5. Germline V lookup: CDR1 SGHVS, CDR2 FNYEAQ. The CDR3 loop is CASSFSTSGGAETQYF. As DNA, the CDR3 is TGTGCCAGCAGCTTCTCGACTAGCGGGGGGGCGGAGACCCAGTACTTC.

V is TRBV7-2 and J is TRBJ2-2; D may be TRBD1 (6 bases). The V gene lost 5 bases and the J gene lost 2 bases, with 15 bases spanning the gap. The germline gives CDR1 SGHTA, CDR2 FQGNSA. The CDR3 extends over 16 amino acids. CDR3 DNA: TGTGCCAGCAGCCCTAGAAGGGGGTATAACACCGGGGAGCTGTTTTTT. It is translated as CASSPRRGYNTGELFF. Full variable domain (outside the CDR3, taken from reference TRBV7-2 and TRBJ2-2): GAGVSQSPSNKVTEKGKDVELRCDPISGHTALYWYRQSLGQGLEFLIYFQGNSAPDKSGLPSDRFSAERTGGSVSTLTIQRTQQEDSAVYLCASSPRRGYNTGELFFGEGSRLTVL.

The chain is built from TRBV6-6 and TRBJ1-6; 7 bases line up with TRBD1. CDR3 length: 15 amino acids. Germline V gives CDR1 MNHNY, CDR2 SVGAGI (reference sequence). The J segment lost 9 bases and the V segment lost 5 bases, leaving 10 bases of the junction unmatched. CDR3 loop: CASSDRRGQGSPLHF. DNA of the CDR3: TGTGCCAGCAGTGACCGGAGGGGGCAGGGTTCACCCCTCCACTTT.

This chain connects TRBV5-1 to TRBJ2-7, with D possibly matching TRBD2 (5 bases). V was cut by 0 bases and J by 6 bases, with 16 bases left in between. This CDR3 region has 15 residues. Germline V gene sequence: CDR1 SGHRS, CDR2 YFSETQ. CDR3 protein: CASSLDPGLPREQYF. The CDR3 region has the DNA TGCGCCAGCAGCTTGGATCCTGGACTCCCTCGCGAGCAGTACTTC.

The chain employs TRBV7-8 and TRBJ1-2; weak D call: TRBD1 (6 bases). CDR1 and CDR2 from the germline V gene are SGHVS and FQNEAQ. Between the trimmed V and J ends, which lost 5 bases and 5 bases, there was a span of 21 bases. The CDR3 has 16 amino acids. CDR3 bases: TGTGCCAGCAGCCCGACTAGCCCAGGACAGCTGTATGGCTACACCTTC. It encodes CASSPTSPGQLYGYTF.

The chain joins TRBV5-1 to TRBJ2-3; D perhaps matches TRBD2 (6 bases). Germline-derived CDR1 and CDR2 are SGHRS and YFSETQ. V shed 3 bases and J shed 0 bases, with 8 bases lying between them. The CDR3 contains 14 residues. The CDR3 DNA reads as TGCGCCAGCAGCTCCGGACTAAGCACAGATACGCAGTATTTT. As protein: CASSSGLSTDTQYF.

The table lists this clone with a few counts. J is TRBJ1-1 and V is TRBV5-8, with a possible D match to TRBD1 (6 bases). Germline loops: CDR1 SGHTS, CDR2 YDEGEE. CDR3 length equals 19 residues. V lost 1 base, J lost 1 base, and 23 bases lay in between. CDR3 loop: CASSLSRIGGRGENTEAFF. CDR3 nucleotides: TGTGCCAGCAGCTTGAGTCGGATCGGGGGGCGCGGGGAGAACACTGAAGCTTTCTTT.

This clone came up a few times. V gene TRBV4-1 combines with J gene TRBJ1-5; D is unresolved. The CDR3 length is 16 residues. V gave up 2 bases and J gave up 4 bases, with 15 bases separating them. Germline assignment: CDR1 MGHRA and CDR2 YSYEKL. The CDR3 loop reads CASSQPPYSPNQPQHF. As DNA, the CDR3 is TGCGCCAGCAGCCAACCCCCCTACAGTCCAAATCAGCCCCAGCATTTT.

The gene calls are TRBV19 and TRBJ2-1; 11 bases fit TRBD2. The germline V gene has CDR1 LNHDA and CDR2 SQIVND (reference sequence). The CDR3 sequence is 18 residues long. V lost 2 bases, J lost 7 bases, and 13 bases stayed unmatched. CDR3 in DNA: TGTGCCAGTAGTATAAACGGGCTAGCGGGGGGCCCGAGGAATGAGCAGTTCTTC. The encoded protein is CASSINGLAGGPRNEQFF.

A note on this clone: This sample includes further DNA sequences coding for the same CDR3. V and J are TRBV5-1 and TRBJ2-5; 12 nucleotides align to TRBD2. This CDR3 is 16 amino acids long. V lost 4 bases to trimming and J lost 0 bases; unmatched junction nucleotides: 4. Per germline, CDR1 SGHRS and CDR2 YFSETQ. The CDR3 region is CASSPGTSGYQETQYF. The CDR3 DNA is TGCGCCAGCAGCCCCGGGACTAGCGGGTACCAAGAGACCCAGTACTTC. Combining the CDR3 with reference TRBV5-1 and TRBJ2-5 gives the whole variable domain KAGVTQTPRYLIKTRGQQVTLSCSPISGHRSVSWYQQTPGQGLQFLFEYFSETQRNKGNFPGRFSGRQFSNSRSEMNVSTLELGDSALYLCASSPGTSGYQETQYFGPGTRLLVL.

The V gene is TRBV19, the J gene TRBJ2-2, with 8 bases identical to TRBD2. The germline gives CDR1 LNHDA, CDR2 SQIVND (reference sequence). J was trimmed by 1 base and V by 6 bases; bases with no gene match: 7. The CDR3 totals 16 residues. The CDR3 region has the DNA TGTGCCAGTAGCCCCGGGACTAGACAGAACACCGGGGAGCTGTTTTTT. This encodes CASSPGTRQNTGELFF. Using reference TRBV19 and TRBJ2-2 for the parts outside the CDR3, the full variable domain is DGGITQSPKYLFRKEGQNVTLSCEQNLNHDAMYWYRQDPGQGLRLIYYSQIVNDFQKGDIAEGYSVSREKKESFPLTVTSAQKNPTAFYLCASSPGTRQNTGELFFGEGSRLTVL.

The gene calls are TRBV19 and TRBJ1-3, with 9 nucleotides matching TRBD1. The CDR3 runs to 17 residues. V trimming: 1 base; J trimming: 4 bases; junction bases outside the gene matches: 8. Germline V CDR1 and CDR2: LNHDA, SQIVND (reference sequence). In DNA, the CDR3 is TGTGCCAGTAGTATAGTCGGGACAGGGCTAACGGGAAACACCATATATTTT. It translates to CASSIVGTGLTGNTIYF.

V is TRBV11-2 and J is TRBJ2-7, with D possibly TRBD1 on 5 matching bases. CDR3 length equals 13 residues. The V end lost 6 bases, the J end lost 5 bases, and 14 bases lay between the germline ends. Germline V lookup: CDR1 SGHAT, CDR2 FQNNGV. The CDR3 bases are TGTGCCAGCAGGCAGGGCACCTGGGACGAGCAGTACTTC. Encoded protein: CASRQGTWDEQYF.

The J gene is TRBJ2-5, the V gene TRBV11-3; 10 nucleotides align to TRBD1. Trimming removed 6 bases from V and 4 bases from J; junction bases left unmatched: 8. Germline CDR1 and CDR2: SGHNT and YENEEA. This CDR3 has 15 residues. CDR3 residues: CASRQGQGGVETQYF. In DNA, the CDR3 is TGTGCCAGCAGGCAAGGACAGGGGGGGGTAGAGACCCAGTACTTC.

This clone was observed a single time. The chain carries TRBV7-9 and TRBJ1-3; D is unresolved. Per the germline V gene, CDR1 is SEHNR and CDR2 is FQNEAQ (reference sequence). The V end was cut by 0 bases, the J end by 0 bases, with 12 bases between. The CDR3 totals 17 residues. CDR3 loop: CASSLAQTYFSGNTIYF. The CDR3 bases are TGTGCCAGCAGCTTAGCCCAGACATACTTCTCTGGAAACACCATATATTTT.